The TCR beta chain under discussion was sequenced for a study of blood T cell repertoires in COVID-19. The overall study: COVID-19 samples, acute and convalescent, were from the United States, Italy and Spain.

Germline V gives CDR1 SGHVS, CDR2 FQNEAQ. The ends were cut back, 1 base at V and 7 bases at J, with 11 bases in the middle. The CDR3 covers 14 residues. Clones were read by immunoSEQ multiplex PCR, and TCRdb kept only the in-frame ones, dropping some. Among 130,000 to 150,000 clones listed, about four fifths were seen once. This chain uses TRBV7-8 with TRBJ1-5; D remains unclear. The sequence was collected from a human donor in a cohort sampled during active COVID-19. The source material was peripheral blood. The CDR3 is CASSLGSMHQPQHF. Written as DNA, the CDR3 is TGTGCCAGCAGCTTAGGGTCTATGCACCAGCCCCAGCATTTT.